These 22 T cell receptor beta chains were sequenced from one sample in a study of glioma-infiltrating T cells (dated by TCRdb to the mid-2010s). These reads were obtained on an Illumina MiSeq. The iRepertoire nested amplicon-rescue multiplex PCR (arm-PCR) platform was used to amplify TCR alpha and beta CDR3 regions from RNA. TCRdb redid the processing of the public reads, applying fastp at Q25 and MiXCR, and retained in-frame beta chains. Each CDR3 protein gets just one entry, which takes the most common genes and DNA from the rows behind it. Within this sample are tens of thousands of distinct CDR3 sequences, with about 23% of them counted one time only. The top ten clonotypes cover over 5% of the sample. Source material: glioma tissue, nonneoplastic brain tissue, or PBMCs (not recorded which). These receptors were obtained from a human donor with low-grade glioma or glioblastoma, undergoing nonglioma brain surgery, or in good health (not recorded which).

This clonotype was observed a handful of times. This chain links TRBV5-1 with TRBJ2-7, with a tentative D call TRBD2 (6 bases). Deletions cut 4 bases from V and 2 bases from J, with 16 bases between. The CDR3 loop spans 15 amino acids. CDR1 and CDR2 (germline): SGHRS, YFSETQ. Here the CDR3 reads CASSPEGQRPYEQYF. CDR3 bases: TGCGCCAGCAGCCCGGAGGGCCAGCGCCCCTACGAGCAGTACTTC. The full variable domain, in which reference TRBV5-1 and TRBJ2-7 provide the parts outside the CDR3, is KAGVTQTPRYLIKTRGQQVTLSCSPISGHRSVSWYQQTPGQGLQFLFEYFSETQRNKGNFPGRFSGRQFSNSRSEMNVSTLELGDSALYLCASSPEGQRPYEQYFGPGTRLTVT.

The chain couples TRBV5-6 to TRBJ2-3, with D unresolved. The CDR3 runs to 13 residues. Germline lookup yields CDR1 SGHDT and CDR2 YYEEEE. Trimming took 1 base from V and 6 from J, leaving 9 bases between them. The DNA for the CDR3 is TGTGCCAGCAGCTTGTTTCGGATCGATACGCAGTATTTT. Translating gives CASSLFRIDTQYF. The full variable domain, with the rest looked up from reference TRBV5-6 and TRBJ2-3, is DAGVTQSPTHLIKTRGQQVTLRCSPKSGHDTVSWYQQALGQGPQFIFQYYEEEERQRGNFPDRFSGHQFPNYSSELNVNALLLGDSALYLCASSLFRIDTQYFGPGTRLTVL.

On this clonotype: Likely a read error: the CDR3 ends without its conserved phenylalanine or tryptophan. DNA of the CDR3: TGTGCCAGCAGCTTGATGGGTCGTCGATGGTCACCCCTCCACCTT. Translated, it gives CASSLMGRRWSPLHL. The V gene is TRBV5-6, the J gene TRBJ1-6; D remains unclear. The CDR3 has 15 amino acids. Trimming shortened V by 1 base and J by 10 bases, and 15 bases separated the two germline ends. Germline assignment: CDR1 SGHDT and CDR2 YYEEEE.

This clonotype was counted at least ten times. The chain recombines TRBV2 with TRBJ2-3; 7 nucleotides match TRBD1. This CDR3 has 13 residues. CDR1 and CDR2 (germline): SNHLY, FYNNEI. J was trimmed by 4 bases and V by 4 bases; bases with no gene match: 2. The DNA of the CDR3 is TGTGCCAGCAGTGCCGACAGGGCAGATACGCAGTATTTT. Translation gives CASSADRADTQYF.

This clonotype was detected a few times. CDR3 DNA sequence: TGCAGCGTCGCAAGATACAGACAGGGCCCAGCTAACTATGGCTACACCTTC. Translated: CSVARYRQGPANYGYTF. This chain connects TRBV29-1 to TRBJ1-2, with 7 bases aligning to TRBD1. The CDR3 covers 17 residues. V shed 6 bases, J shed 0 bases, and the junction held 16 bases outside the gene matches. Germline CDR1 is SQVTM and CDR2 is ANQGSEA.

In this sample, this clonotype turned up many times. J is TRBJ2-3 and V is TRBV7-2, with D unresolved. Between the trimmed V and J ends, which lost 5 bases and 4 bases, there was a span of 13 bases. CDR1 and CDR2 (germline): SGHTA, FQGNSA. The CDR3 has 14 residues. Here the CDR3 DNA reads TGTGCCAGCAGCGCGAGACGTACCCCAGATACGCAGTATTTT. Encoded protein: CASSARRTPDTQYF.

V is TRBV18 and J is TRBJ1-2; 10 bases fit TRBD1. Germline V gives CDR1 KGHSH, CDR2 LQKENI. V was clipped by 3 bases and J by 2 bases; unmatched bases: 9. This CDR3 contains 17 residues. CDR3: CASSPRSGTGANYGYTF. In DNA form, the CDR3 reads TGTGCCAGCTCACCCCGTTCCGGGACAGGGGCAAACTATGGCTACACCTTC.

This clonotype was seen more than once but under ten times. This may arise from a read error, as a much more abundant clone is one base away. The chain joins TRBV18 to TRBJ2-7; D unclear. V was shortened by 2 bases and J by 7 bases, with 15 bases between the two germline ends. Germline V gene data show CDR1 as KGHSH and CDR2 as LQKENI. The CDR3 sequence is 14 residues long. CDR3 in amino acids: CASSPNPAQNEQYF. CDR3 sequence (DNA): TGTGCCAGCTCACCAAACCCAGCGCAGAATGAGCAGTACTTC. Variable domain in full (rest from reference TRBV18 and TRBJ2-7): NAGVMQNPRHLVRRRGQEARLRCSPMKGHSHVYWYRQLPEEGLKFMVYLQKENIIDESGMPKERFSAEFPKEGPSILRIQQVVRGDSAAYFCASSPNPAQNEQYFGPGTRLTVT.

This clonotype showed up many times. The chain uses TRBV28 and TRBJ2-3, with D tentatively TRBD2 (5 bases). V gave up 3 bases and J gave up 3 bases, with 10 bases separating them. Germline loops: CDR1 MDHEN, CDR2 SYDVKM. CDR3 size: 14 residues. The CDR3 spells CASSFISGTDTQYF. The CDR3 DNA is TGTGCCAGCAGTTTTATCAGCGGAACAGATACGCAGTATTTT.

With regard to this clonotype: A much more abundant neighbour one base away suggests this may be a read error. J is TRBJ2-3 and V is TRBV6-5; maybe TRBD1 (6 bases). Deletions cut 2 bases from V and 3 bases from J, with 15 bases between. The CDR3 spans 16 residues. Germline-derived CDR1 and CDR2 are MNHEY and SVGAGI. In DNA, the CDR3 is TGTGCCAGCAGTTACCTCTGCGCAGGGGAGACAGATACGCAGTATTTT. It specifies CASSYLCAGETDTQYF.

This clonotype occurred many times. This CDR3 is CASSLHPSGGVDTQYF. CDR3 nucleotides: TGTGCCAGCAGCTTACATCCTAGCGGGGGGGTAGATACGCAGTATTTT. The chain links TRBV7-2 to TRBJ2-3; 12 bases match TRBD2. The CDR3 is 16 residues long. Germline V lookup: CDR1 SGHTA, CDR2 FQGNSA. The junction had 5 bases not matched to a gene; V was cut back by 2 bases and J by 5 bases. The complete variable domain, with remaining parts taken from reference TRBV7-2 and TRBJ2-3, reads GAGVSQSPSNKVTEKGKDVELRCDPISGHTALYWYRQSLGQGLEFLIYFQGNSAPDKSGLPSDRFSAERTGGSVSTLTIQRTQQEDSAVYLCASSLHPSGGVDTQYFGPGTRLTVL.

This clonotype was detected only a few times. The rearrangement uses TRBV19 and TRBJ1-5, with D hard to call. Germline V gene data show CDR1 as LNHDA and CDR2 as SQIVND (reference sequence). Trimming took 5 bases from V and 5 from J, leaving 16 bases between them. This CDR3 spans 15 amino acids. Written as DNA, the CDR3 is TGTGCCAGTAGTCCCCCTACCTTGGATTATCAGCCCCAGCATTTT. This translates into CASSPPTLDYQPQHF.

This clonotype occurred many times. The chain employs TRBV18 and TRBJ1-5; D is ambiguous. The CDR3 is made up of 14 amino acids. The germline V and J ends were trimmed by 6 bases and 3 bases, with 12 bases remaining between them. Germline assignment: CDR1 KGHSH and CDR2 LQKENI. CDR3 protein: CASSPDGVNQPQHF. Here the CDR3 DNA reads TGTGCCAGCTCCCCCGACGGAGTCAATCAGCCCCAGCATTTT.

On this clonotype itself: One end of the junction does not line up with germline, which may come from a read error. The rearrangement uses TRBV18 and TRBJ1-1, with D hard to call. The CDR3 extends over 12 amino acids. Germline V lookup: CDR1 KGHSH, CDR2 LQKENI. The CDR3 nucleotides read TGTTCCAGCTCACCAACGGAGACTGAAGCTTTCTTT. Amino acid sequence: CSSSPTETEAFF. Variable domain in full (rest from reference TRBV18 and TRBJ1-1): NAGVMQNPRHLVRRRGQEARLRCSPMKGHSHVYWYRQLPEEGLKFMVYLQKENIIDESGMPKERFSAEFPKEGPSILRIQQVVRGDSAAYFCSSSPTETEAFFGQGTRLTVV.

This clonotype appeared a few times. The chain couples TRBV4-1 to TRBJ1-4; 9 bases align to TRBD1. The CDR3 contains 16 residues. Germline V gene lookup returns CDR1 MGHRA and CDR2 YSYEKL. V was clipped by 4 bases and J by 7 bases; unmatched bases: 10. The CDR3: CASSRGGGQGGEKLFF. DNA of the CDR3: TGCGCCAGCAGCCGAGGGGGGGGACAGGGAGGTGAAAAACTGTTTTTT.

The V gene is TRBV19, the J gene TRBJ2-3; weak D call: TRBD2 (6 bases). The CDR3 contains 14 residues. Trimming shortened V by 6 bases and J by 2 bases, and 12 bases separated the two germline ends. The germline CDR1 and CDR2 sequences are LNHDA and SQIVND (reference sequence). For the CDR3, the DNA is TGTGCCAGTAGGAATAGCGGAATCACAGATACGCAGTATTTT. The encoded protein is CASRNSGITDTQYF. The full variable domain, its missing parts supplied by reference TRBV19 and TRBJ2-3, is DGGITQSPKYLFRKEGQNVTLSCEQNLNHDAMYWYRQDPGQGLRLIYYSQIVNDFQKGDIAEGYSVSREKKESFPLTVTSAQKNPTAFYLCASRNSGITDTQYFGPGTRLTVL.

Many counts were recorded for this clonotype. The chain has TRBV7-8 and TRBJ2-1; 12 nucleotides align to TRBD2. This CDR3 is built from 14 residues. V gave up 6 bases and J gave up 7 bases; unmatched junction bases: 4. Germline CDR1 is SGHVS and CDR2 is FQNEAQ. The CDR3 bases are TGTGCCAGCAGAAGGACTAGCGGGATTAATGAGCAGTTCTTC. It translates to CASRRTSGINEQFF.

The J gene is TRBJ1-2, the V gene TRBV18; 7 positions match TRBD1. Unmatched junction bases numbered 14, after V lost 2 bases and J lost 2 bases. The CDR3 length is 18 residues. Germline values: CDR1 KGHSH, CDR2 LQKENI. The CDR3 DNA reads TGTGCCAGCTCACCAGATCGACAGGGCTTTGGAACCAACTATGGCTACACCTTC. It is translated as CASSPDRQGFGTNYGYTF.

This clonotype was detected a few times. The J gene is TRBJ2-5, the V gene TRBV5-1; D not certain. The germline V gene has CDR1 SGHRS and CDR2 YFSETQ. The CDR3 consists of 16 residues. With 7 bases removed from V and 0 bases from J, the gap between germline ends came to 19 bases. The CDR3 DNA is TGCGCCAGCCCTCATTATCAGGACGGATACCAAGAGACCCAGTACTTC. Translated, it gives CASPHYQDGYQETQYF. Full variable domain (remainder filled in from reference TRBV5-1 and TRBJ2-5): KAGVTQTPRYLIKTRGQQVTLSCSPISGHRSVSWYQQTPGQGLQFLFEYFSETQRNKGNFPGRFSGRQFSNSRSEMNVSTLELGDSALYLCASPHYQDGYQETQYFGPGTRLLVL.

The table lists this clonotype with many counts. The chain uses TRBV6-1 and TRBJ2-5; 8 bases map to TRBD2. CDR3 length: 14 amino acids. The V gene end was trimmed by 5 bases and the J gene end by 5 bases; junction bases not matched to a gene: 7. Germline loops: CDR1 MNHNS, CDR2 SASEGT. CDR3 residues: CASSYGGVKETQYF. The CDR3, as DNA: TGTGCCAGCAGTTACGGGGGGGTGAAGGAGACCCAGTACTTC.

Sample share makes this clonotype medium-sized. The V gene is TRBV6-1, the J gene TRBJ2-1; D perhaps matches TRBD2 (6 bases). The germline CDR1 and CDR2 sequences are MNHNS and SASEGT. The CDR3 runs to 14 residues. The ends were cut back, 6 bases at V and 6 bases at J, with 15 bases in the middle. The CDR3 DNA sequence: TGTGCCAGCAGCCCTGGACGGGGGAGCAATGAGCAGTTCTTC. Translated: CASSPGRGSNEQFF.

This clonotype was detected many times. The chain uses TRBV7-6 and TRBJ1-4; 7 bases are shared with TRBD1. The length of the CDR3 is 12 residues. The junction had 1 base not matched to a gene; V was cut back by 4 bases and J by 8 bases. CDR1 and CDR2 (germline): SGHVS, FNYEAQ. The CDR3: CASSSDREKLFF. DNA for the CDR3: TGTGCCAGCAGCTCGGACAGGGAAAAACTGTTTTTT.